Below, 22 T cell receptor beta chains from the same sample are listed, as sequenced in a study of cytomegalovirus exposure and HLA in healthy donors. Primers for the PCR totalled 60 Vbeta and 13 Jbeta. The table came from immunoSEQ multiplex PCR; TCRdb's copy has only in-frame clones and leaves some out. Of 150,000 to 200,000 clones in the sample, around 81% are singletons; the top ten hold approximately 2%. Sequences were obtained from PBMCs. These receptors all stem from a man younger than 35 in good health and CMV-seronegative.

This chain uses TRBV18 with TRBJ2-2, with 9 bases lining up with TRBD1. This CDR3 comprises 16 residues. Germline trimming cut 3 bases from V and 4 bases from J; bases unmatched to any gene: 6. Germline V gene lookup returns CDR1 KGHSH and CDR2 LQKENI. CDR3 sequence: CASSPPGQGRTGELFF. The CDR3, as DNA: TGTGCCAGCTCACCTCCGGGACAGGGACGCACCGGGGAGCTGTTTTTT. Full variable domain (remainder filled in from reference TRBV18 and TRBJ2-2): NAGVMQNPRHLVRRRGQEARLRCSPMKGHSHVYWYRQLPEEGLKFMVYLQKENIIDESGMPKERFSAEFPKEGPSILRIQQVVRGDSAAYFCASSPPGQGRTGELFFGEGSRLTVL.

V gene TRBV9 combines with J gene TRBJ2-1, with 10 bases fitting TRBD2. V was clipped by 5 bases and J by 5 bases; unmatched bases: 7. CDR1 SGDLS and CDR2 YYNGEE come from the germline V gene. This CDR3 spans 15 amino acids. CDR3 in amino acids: CASSLSGGADNEQFF. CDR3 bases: TGTGCCAGCAGTTTGAGCGGGGGGGCGGACAATGAGCAGTTCTTC.

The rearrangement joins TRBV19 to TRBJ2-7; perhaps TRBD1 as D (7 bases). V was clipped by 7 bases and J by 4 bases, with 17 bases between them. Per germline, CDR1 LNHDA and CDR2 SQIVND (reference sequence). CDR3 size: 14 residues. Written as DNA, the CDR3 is TGTGCCAGTACCAAGGCAGGGGGAGGATACGAGCAGTACTTC. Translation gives CASTKAGGGYEQYF.

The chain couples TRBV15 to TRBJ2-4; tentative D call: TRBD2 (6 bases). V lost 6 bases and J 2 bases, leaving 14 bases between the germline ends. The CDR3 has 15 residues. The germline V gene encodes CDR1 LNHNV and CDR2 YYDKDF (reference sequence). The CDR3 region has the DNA TGTGCCACCAGAAAAGCAGGGACTTCCAAAAACATTCAGTACTTC. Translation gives CATRKAGTSKNIQYF.

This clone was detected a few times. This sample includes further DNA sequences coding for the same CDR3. The CDR3 region has the DNA TGTGCCAGCAGCTTAGAACTAGCGGGAGGAGGCGAGCAGTACTTC. It translates to CASSLELAGGGEQYF. The rearrangement links TRBV7-2 to TRBJ2-7; TRBD2 matches 12 bases. CDR3 size: 15 residues. Germline CDR1 SGHTA, CDR2 FQGNSA. V trimming: 1 base; J trimming: 6 bases; junction bases outside the gene matches: 4.

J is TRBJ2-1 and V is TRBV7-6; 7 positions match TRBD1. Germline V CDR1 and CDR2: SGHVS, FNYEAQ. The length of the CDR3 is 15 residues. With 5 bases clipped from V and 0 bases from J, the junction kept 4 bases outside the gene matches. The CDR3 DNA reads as TGTGCCAGCAGCCCAGACAGGGTCTCCTACAATGAGCAGTTCTTC. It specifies CASSPDRVSYNEQFF. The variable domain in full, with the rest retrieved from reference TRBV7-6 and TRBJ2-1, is GAGVSQSPRYKVTKRGQDVALRCDPISGHVSLYWYRQALGQGPEFLTYFNYEAQQDKSGLPNDRFSAERPEGSISTLTIQRTEQRDSAMYRCASSPDRVSYNEQFFGPGTRLTVL.

CDR3 residues: CASSTHGVWQFF. The CDR3 DNA reads as TGTGCCAGCAGCACCCACGGGGTTTGGCAGTTCTTC. The chain joins TRBV9 to TRBJ2-1; perhaps TRBD2 as D (5 bases). There are 12 residues in the CDR3. V lost 4 bases to trimming and J lost 12 bases, with 14 bases between them. Germline-derived CDR1 and CDR2 are SGDLS and YYNGEE.

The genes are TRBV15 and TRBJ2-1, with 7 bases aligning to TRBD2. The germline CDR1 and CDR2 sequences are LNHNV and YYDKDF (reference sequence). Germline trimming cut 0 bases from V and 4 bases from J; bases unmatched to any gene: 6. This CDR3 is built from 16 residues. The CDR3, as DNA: TGTGCCACCAGCAGAGAGGCTAGCGGACCTTACAATGAGCAGTTCTTC. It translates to CATSREASGPYNEQFF.

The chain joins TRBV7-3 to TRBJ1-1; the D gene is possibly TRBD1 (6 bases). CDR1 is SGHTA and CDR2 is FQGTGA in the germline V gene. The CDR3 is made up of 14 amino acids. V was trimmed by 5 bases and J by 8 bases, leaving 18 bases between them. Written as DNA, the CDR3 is TGTGCCAGCAGCACACAAGGACCCAGGGGCGAAGCTTTCTTT. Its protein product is CASSTQGPRGEAFF.

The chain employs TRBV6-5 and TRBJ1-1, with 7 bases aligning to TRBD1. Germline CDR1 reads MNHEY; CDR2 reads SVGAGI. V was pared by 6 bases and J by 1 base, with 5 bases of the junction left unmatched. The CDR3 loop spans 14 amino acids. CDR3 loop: CASSFTGANTEAFF. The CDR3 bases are TGTGCCAGCAGCTTCACAGGGGCGAACACTGAAGCTTTCTTT.

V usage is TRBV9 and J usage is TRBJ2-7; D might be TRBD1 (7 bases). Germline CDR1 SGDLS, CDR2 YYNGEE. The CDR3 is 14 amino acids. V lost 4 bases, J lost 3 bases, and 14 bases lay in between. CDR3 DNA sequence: TGTGCCAGCAGCCCCGGGGGACAGTTCTACGAGCAGTACTTC. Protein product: CASSPGGQFYEQYF.

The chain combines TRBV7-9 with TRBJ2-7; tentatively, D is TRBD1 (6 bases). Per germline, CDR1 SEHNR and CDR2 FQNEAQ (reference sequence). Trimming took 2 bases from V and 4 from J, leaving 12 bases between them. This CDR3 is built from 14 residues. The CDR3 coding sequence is TGTGCCAGCAGCTTAACTGGGACATCTTACGAGCAGTACTTC. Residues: CASSLTGTSYEQYF.

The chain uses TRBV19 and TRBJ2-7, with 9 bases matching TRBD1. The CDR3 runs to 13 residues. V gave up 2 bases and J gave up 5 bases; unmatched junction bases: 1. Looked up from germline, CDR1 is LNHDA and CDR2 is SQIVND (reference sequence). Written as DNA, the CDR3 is TGTGCCAGTAGTATATGGACAGGGGACGAGCAGTACTTC. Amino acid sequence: CASSIWTGDEQYF.

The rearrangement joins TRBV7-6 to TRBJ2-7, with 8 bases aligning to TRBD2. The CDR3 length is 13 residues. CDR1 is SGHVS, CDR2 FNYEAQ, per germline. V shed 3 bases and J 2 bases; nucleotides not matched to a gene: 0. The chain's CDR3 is CASSLGLAYEQYF. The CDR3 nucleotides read TGTGCCAGCAGCTTGGGACTAGCCTACGAGCAGTACTTC.

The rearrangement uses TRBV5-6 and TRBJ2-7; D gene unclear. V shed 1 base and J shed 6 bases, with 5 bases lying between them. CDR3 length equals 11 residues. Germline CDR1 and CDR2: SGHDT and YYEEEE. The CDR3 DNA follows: TGTGCCAGCAGCTTGACGGGCGAGCAGTACTTC. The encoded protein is CASSLTGEQYF.

CDR3 bases: TGTGCCAGCAGCGTAGAGGGACAGGGGCAGGACGAGCAGTACTTC. Amino acid sequence: CASSVEGQGQDEQYF. The rearrangement links TRBV9 to TRBJ2-7; 10 bases agree with TRBD1. V shed 0 bases and J 5 bases; nucleotides not matched to a gene: 5. CDR3 length: 15 amino acids. Germline-derived CDR1 and CDR2 are SGDLS and YYNGEE.

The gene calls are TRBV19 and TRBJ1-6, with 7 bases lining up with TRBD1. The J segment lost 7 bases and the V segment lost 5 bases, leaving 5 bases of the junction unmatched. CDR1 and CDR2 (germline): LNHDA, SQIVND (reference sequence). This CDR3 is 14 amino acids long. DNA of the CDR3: TGTGCCAGTAGTGGGGGACAGCTCAATTCACCCCTCCACTTT. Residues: CASSGGQLNSPLHF.

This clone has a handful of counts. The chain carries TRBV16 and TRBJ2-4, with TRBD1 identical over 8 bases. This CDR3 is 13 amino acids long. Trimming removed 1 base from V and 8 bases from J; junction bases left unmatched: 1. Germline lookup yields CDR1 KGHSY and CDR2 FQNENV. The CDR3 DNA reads TGTGCCAGCAGCCAATACAGGGGGGACATTCAGTACTTC. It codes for CASSQYRGDIQYF. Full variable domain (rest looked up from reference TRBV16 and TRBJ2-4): GEEVAQTPKHLVRGEGQKAKLYCAPIKGHSYVFWYQQVLKNEFKFLISFQNENVFDETGMPKERFSAKCLPNSPCSLEIQATKLEDSAVYFCASSQYRGDIQYFGAGTRLSVL.

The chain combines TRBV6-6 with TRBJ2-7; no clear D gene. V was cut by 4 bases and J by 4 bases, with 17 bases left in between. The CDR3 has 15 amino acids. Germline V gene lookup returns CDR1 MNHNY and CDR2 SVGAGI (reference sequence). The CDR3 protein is CASSSELVSFYEQYF. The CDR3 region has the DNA TGTGCCAGCAGTTCCGAGCTCGTTAGCTTTTACGAGCAGTACTTC.

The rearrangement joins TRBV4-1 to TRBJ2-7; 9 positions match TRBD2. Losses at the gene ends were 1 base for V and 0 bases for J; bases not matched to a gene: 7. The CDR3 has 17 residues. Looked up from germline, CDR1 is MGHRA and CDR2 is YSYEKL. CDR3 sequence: CASSQGLAGPPSYEQYF. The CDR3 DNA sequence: TGCGCCAGCAGCCAAGGTCTAGCGGGACCTCCCTCCTACGAGCAGTACTTC.

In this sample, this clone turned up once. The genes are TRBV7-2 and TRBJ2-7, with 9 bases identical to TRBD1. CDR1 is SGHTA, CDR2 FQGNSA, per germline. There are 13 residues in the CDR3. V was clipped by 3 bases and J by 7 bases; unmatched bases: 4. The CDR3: CASSFAGTGEQYF. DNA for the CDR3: TGTGCCAGCAGCTTCGCCGGGACAGGGGAGCAGTACTTC.

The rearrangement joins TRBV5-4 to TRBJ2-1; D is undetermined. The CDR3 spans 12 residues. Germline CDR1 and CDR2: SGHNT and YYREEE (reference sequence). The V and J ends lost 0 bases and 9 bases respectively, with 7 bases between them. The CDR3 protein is CASSLVNVEQFF. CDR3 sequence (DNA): TGTGCCAGCAGCTTGGTCAATGTTGAGCAGTTCTTC.